These 7 T cell receptor beta chains were all obtained from the same sample, sequenced in a study of CD8+CD57+ T cells in acquired aplastic anemia. The patients chosen for sequencing had shown expansion of CD8+CD57+ cells (detected by flow cytometry). Genomic DNA templated the TCR beta VDJ and CDR3 profiling. One entry per CDR3 protein, called by TCRdb with MiXCR from the reads. There are a few hundred thousand distinct CDR3 sequences in the sample; 45% to 65% occur only once, and roughly 1.2% lies in the top ten. The sequenced material came from sorted CD4+, CD8+, or CD8+CD57+ T cells (not recorded which) from PBMCs. The receptors were gathered from a human donor with aplastic anemia.

This clonotype was seen once. The chain links TRBV20-1 to TRBJ2-2; D gene uncertain. This CDR3 region has 15 residues. Per the germline V gene, CDR1 is DFQATT and CDR2 is SNEGSKA (reference sequence). Trimming pared 0 bases from V and 1 base from J, leaving 9 bases between. The DNA of the CDR3 is TGCAGTGCTAGAGATTTGGGCAAGAACACCGGGGAGCTGTTTTTT. It yields the protein CSARDLGKNTGELFF.

Comment on this clonotype: A much larger clone differs from this one at a single base, so this may be a read error. The conserved closing phenylalanine or tryptophan is absent in this CDR3, likely reflecting a read error. The gene calls are TRBV9 and TRBJ2-3, with 11 nucleotides matching TRBD2. In germline, CDR1 is SGDLS, CDR2 YYNGEE. The CDR3 length is 15 residues. J lost 5 bases, V lost 6 bases, and 8 bases had no gene match. DNA for the CDR3: TGTGCCAGCAATCACCTAGCGGGAGGCCAAGATACGCAGTATTCT. This sequence encodes CASNHLAGGQDTQYS.

This clonotype was picked up one time. V usage is TRBV20-1 and J usage is TRBJ2-1; maybe TRBD2 (6 bases). V lost 1 base to trimming and J lost 0 bases, with 16 bases between them. Germline V lookup: CDR1 DFQATT, CDR2 SNEGSKA (reference sequence). The CDR3 runs 17 residues. The CDR3 coding sequence is TGCAGTGCTAGAGTCGCGGGGACCTTTAGCTCCTACAATGAGCAGTTCTTC. Translating it yields CSARVAGTFSSYNEQFF.

This clonotype has a single count. Without the conserved terminal phenylalanine or tryptophan, this CDR3 likely stems from a read error. The rearrangement links TRBV29-1 to TRBJ2-1; 7 bases are shared with TRBD2. This CDR3 has 15 amino acids. Trimming cost V 8 bases and J 4 bases; bases outside gene matches: 14. CDR1 SQVTM and CDR2 ANQGSEA come from the germline V gene. The CDR3 region is CSLAEWEGRYNEQFS. In nucleotides, the CDR3 is TGCAGCTTAGCTGAGTGGGAGGGCCGGTACAATGAGCAGTTCTCC.

This clonotype was counted between two and nine times. This chain connects TRBV6-5 to TRBJ2-5, with D possibly being TRBD2 (5 bases). The V end was cut by 7 bases, the J end by 7 bases, with 22 bases between. CDR1 and CDR2 from the germline V gene are MNHEY and SVGAGI. The CDR3 is 15 residues long. The CDR3 coding sequence is TGTGCCAGCATTCTTAGAGCGGCCTCTATGGGGACCCAGTACTTC. Protein: CASILRAASMGTQYF.

This sequence joins TRBV2 and TRBJ1-6; D unresolved. CDR1 and CDR2 (germline): SNHLY, FYNNEI. V lost 3 bases and J 7 bases, leaving 13 bases between the germline ends. The CDR3 is 15 residues long. CDR3 in amino acids: CASSDGRGWNSPLHF. Written as DNA, the CDR3 is TGTGCCAGCAGTGACGGACGGGGATGGAATTCACCCCTCCACTTT.

In this sample, this clonotype turned up many times. The chain has TRBV12-3 or TRBV12-4 and TRBJ1-6; the D is unclear. Trimming removed 6 bases at V and 7 bases at J, with 7 bases between. The CDR3 loop spans 12 amino acids. The chain's CDR3 is CASSRGNSPLHF. Written as DNA, the CDR3 is TGTGCCAGCAGCCGTGGAAATTCACCCCTCCACTTT.